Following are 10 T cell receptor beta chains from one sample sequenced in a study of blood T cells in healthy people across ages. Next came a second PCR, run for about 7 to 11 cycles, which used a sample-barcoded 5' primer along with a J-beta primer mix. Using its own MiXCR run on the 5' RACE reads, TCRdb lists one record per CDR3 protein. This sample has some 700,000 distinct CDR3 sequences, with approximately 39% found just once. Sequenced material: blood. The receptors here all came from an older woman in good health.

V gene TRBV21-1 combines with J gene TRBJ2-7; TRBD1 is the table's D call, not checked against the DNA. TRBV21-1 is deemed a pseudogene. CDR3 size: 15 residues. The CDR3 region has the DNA TGTGCCATAAATGATCCCGGGGGACACTCCTACGAGCAGTACTTC. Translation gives CAINDPGGHSYEQYF.

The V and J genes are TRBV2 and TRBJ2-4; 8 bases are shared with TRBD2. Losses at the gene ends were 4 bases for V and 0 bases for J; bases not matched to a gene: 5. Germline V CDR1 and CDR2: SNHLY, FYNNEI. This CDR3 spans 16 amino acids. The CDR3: CASSGALAGAKNIQYF. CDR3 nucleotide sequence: TGTGCCAGCAGTGGGGCCCTAGCGGGAGCCAAAAACATTCAGTACTTC.

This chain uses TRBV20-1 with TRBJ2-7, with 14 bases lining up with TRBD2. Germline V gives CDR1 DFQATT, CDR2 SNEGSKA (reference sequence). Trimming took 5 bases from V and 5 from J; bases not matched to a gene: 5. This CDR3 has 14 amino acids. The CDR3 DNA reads TGCAGTGCTGTGACTAGCGGGAGGGCCCACGAGCAGTACTTC. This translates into CSAVTSGRAHEQYF.

In DNA, the CDR3 is TGTGCCAGCACCAACGACAGCGGGGGGGATACGCAGTATTTT. Translation: CASTNDSGGDTQYF. The gene calls are TRBV12-3 or TRBV12-4 and TRBJ2-3; TRBD2 matches at 9 bases. V lost 7 bases, J lost 6 bases, and 8 bases stayed unmatched. This CDR3 is 14 amino acids long.

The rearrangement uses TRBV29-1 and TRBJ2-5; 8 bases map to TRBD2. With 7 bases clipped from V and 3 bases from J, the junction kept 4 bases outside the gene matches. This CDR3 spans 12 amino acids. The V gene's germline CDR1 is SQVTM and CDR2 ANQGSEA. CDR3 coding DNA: TGCAGCGCGGGGGGGACTGAAGAGACCCAGTACTTC. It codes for CSAGGTEETQYF. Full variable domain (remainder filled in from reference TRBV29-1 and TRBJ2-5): SAVISQKPSRDICQRGTSLTIQCQVDSQVTMMFWYRQQPGQSLTLIATANQGSEATYESGFVIDKFPISRPNLTFSTLTVSNMSPEDSSIYLCSAGGTEETQYFGPGTRLLVL.

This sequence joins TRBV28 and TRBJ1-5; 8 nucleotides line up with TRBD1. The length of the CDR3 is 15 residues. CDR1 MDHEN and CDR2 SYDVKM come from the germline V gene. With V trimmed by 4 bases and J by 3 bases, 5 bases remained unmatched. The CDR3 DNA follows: TGTGCCAGCAGTTCGGGACAGGCGATCAATCAGCCCCAGCATTTT. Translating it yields CASSSGQAINQPQHF.

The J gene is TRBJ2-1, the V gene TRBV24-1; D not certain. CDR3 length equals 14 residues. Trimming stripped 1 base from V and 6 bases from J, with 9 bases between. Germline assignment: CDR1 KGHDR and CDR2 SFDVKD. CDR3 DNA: TGTGCCACCAGTGATTTCAGGACCACCAATGAGCAGTTCTTC. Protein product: CATSDFRTTNEQFF.

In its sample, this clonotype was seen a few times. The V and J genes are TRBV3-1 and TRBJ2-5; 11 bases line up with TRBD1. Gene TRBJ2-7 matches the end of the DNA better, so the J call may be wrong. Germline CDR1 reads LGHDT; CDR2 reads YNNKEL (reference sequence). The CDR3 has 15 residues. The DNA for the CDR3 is TGTGCCAGCAGCCAGGCCGGGACAGGGGGCTACGAGCAGTACTTC. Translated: CASSQAGTGGYEQYF.

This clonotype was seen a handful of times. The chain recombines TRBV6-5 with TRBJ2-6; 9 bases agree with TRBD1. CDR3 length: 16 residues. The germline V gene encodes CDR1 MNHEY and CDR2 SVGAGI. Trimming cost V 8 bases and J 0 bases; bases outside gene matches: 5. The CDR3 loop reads CASGGQGDSGANVLTF. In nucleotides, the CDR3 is TGTGCCAGCGGGGGACAGGGAGACTCTGGGGCCAACGTCCTGACTTTC.

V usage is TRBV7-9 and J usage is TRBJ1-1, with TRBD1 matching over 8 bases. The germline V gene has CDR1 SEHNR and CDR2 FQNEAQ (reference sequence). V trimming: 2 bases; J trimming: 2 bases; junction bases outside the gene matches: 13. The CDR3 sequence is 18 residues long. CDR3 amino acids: CASSLSPWIGTGNTEAFF. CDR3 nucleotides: TGTGCCAGCAGCTTAAGCCCTTGGATCGGGACAGGTAACACTGAAGCTTTCTTT. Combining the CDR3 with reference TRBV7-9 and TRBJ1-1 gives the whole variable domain DTGVSQNPRHKITKRGQNVTFRCDPISEHNRLYWYRQTLGQGPEFLTYFQNEAQLEKSRLLSDRFSAERPKGSFSTLEIQRTEQGDSAMYLCASSLSPWIGTGNTEAFFGQGTRLTVV.